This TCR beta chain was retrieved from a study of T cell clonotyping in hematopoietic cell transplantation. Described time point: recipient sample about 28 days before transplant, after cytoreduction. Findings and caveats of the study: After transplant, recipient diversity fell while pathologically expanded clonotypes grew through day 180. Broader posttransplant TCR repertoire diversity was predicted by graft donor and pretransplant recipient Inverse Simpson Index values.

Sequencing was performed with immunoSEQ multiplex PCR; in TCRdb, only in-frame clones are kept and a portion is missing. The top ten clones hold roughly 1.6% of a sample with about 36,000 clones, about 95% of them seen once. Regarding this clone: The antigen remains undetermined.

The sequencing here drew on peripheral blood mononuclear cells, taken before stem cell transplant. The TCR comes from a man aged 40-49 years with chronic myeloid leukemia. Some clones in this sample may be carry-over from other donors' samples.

The CDR3 reads CASSYSRLLGPNEQFF. As DNA, the CDR3 is TGTGCCAGCAGTTACTCCCGACTGCTCGGGCCCAATGAGCAGTTCTTC. The rearrangement links TRBV6-5 to TRBJ2-1; D ambiguous. This CDR3 spans 16 amino acids. Germline V lookup: CDR1 MNHEY, CDR2 SVGAGI. The V and J ends lost 0 bases and 6 bases respectively, with 15 bases between them.